Listed below are T cell receptor beta chains from one sample, sequenced in a study of blood T cell repertoires in COVID-19. Libraries were prepared by immunoSEQ multiplex PCR; TCRdb keeps only in-frame clonotypes and omits some of them. Of hundreds of thousands of clones detected, about 91% appear once; the ten largest clones hold around a tenth. The sample consisted of PBMCs or T cells enriched from blood (not recorded which). These receptors were taken from a woman in her forties who had recovered from COVID-19. CDR3s include the opening cysteine and the closing phenylalanine or tryptophan.

j_call | v_call | cdr3_aa
TRBJ2-5 | TRBV15 | CATSRGRGSYQETQYF
TRBJ1-5 | TRBV4-1 | CASSRYRELNQPQHF
TRBJ2-2 | TRBV18 | CASSMGQGPLDGELFF
TRBJ2-7 | TRBV4-2 | CASRRTSGASEQYF
TRBJ2-3 | TRBV9 | CASSVGRTTTDTQYF
TRBJ1-2 | TRBV7-2 | CASSPLGGDYGYTF
TRBJ1-5 | TRBV6-4 | CASSQQGGSNQPQHF
TRBJ1-5 | TRBV24-1 | CATSEGTGPGVGDSNQPQHF
TRBJ2-3 | TRBV7-3 | CASASGGSGASTDTQYF
TRBJ1-5 | TRBV11-2 | CASSRTGGTQPQHF
TRBJ2-1 | TRBV28 | CASSLGGGYNEQFF
TRBJ2-1 | TRBV7-3 | CASSRGSTYNEQFF
TRBJ1-2 | TRBV19 | CASRAQGRYGYTF
TRBJ2-1 | TRBV7-7 | CASSLATSGAYNEQFF
TRBJ2-7 | TRBV16 | CASSQTGGQNEQYF
TRBJ1-1 | TRBV7-9 | CASSLGQGLTTEAFF
TRBJ2-7 | TRBV6-5 | CASSKSGQGAYEQYF
TRBJ2-3 | TRBV30 | CALTGEGDTQYF
TRBJ2-3 | TRBV7-8 | CASSSGQGRGDTQYF
TRBJ1-3 | TRBV7-2 | CASSLDSGDGNTIYF